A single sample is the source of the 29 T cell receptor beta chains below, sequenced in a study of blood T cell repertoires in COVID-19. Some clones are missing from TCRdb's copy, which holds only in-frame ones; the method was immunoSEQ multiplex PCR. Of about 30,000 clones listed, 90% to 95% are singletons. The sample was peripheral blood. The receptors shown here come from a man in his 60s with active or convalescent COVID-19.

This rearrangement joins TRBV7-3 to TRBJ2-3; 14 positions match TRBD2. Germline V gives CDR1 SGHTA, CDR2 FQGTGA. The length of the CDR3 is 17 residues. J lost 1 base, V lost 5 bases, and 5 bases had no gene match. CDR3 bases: TGTGCCAGCAGCCTGCTGACTAGCGGGGGGGGCACAGATACGCAGTATTTT. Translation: CASSLLTSGGGTDTQYF.

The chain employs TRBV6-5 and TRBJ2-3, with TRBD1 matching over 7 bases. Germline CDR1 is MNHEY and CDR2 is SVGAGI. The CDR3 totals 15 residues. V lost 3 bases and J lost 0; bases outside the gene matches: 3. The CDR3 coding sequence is TGTGCCAGCAGTTATAGGGGGCCGAGCACAGATACGCAGTATTTT. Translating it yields CASSYRGPSTDTQYF.

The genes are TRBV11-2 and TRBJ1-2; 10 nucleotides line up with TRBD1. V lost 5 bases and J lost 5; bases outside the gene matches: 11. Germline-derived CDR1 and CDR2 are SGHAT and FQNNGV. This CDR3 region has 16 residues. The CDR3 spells CASSPTGGRLPYGYTF. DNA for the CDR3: TGTGCCAGCAGCCCGACAGGGGGCCGGCTTCCTTATGGCTACACCTTC.

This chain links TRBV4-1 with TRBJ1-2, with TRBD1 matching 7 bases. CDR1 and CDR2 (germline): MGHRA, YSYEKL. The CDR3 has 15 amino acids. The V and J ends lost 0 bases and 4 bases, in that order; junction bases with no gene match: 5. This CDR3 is CASSQERGRAYGYTF. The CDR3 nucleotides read TGCGCCAGCAGCCAAGAGAGGGGGCGCGCCTATGGCTACACCTTC.

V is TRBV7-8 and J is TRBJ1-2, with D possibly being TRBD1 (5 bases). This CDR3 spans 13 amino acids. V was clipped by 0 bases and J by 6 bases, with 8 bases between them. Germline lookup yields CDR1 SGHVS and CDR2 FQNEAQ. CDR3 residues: CASSLAGGDGYTF. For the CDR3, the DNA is TGTGCCAGCAGCTTAGCTGGAGGGGATGGCTACACCTTC. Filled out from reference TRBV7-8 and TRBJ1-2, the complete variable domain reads GAGVSQSPRYKVAKRGQDVALRCDPISGHVSLFWYQQALGQGPEFLTYFQNEAQLDKSGLPSDRFFAERPEGSVSTLKIQRTQQEDSAVYLCASSLAGGDGYTFGSGTRLTVV.

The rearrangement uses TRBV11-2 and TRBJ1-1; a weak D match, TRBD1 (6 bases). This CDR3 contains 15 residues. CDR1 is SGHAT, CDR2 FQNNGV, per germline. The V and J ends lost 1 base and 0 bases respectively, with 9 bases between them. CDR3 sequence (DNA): TGTGCCAGCAGCTTAGGACAGGCGATGAACACTGAAGCTTTCTTT. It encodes CASSLGQAMNTEAFF. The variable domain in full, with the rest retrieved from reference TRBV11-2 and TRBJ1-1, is EAGVAQSPRYKIIEKRQSVAFWCNPISGHATLYWYQQILGQGPKLLIQFQNNGVVDDSQLPKDRFSAERLKGVDSTLKIQPAKLEDSAVYLCASSLGQAMNTEAFFGQGTRLTVV.

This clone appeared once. This chain's CDR3 is CASSSGLAIHSSYNEQFF. CDR3 DNA sequence: TGTGCCAGCAGCTCAGGACTAGCGATCCACAGCTCCTACAATGAGCAGTTCTTC. The gene calls are TRBV5-4 and TRBJ2-1; 9 bases fit TRBD2. Germline lookup yields CDR1 SGHNT and CDR2 YYREEE (reference sequence). The CDR3 sequence is 18 residues long. The ends lost 3 bases at V and 0 bases at J; junction bases unmatched: 10.

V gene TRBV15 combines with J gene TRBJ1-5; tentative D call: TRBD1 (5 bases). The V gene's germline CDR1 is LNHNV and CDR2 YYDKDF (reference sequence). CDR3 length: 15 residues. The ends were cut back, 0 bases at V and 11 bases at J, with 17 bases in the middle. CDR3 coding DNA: TGTGCCACCAGCAGAGACCTCCGACAGCCCGAGGCCCAGCATTTT. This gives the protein CATSRDLRQPEAQHF.

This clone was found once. The CDR3, as DNA: TGCGCCAGCAGCCGAATGGGTAAGAAGAGGCAAGGTGAAGCTTTCTTT. Translated: CASSRMGKKRQGEAFF. The V call is TRBV4-1, the J call TRBJ1-1; D not certain. The CDR3 totals 16 residues. The V and J ends lost 4 bases and 7 bases respectively, with 22 bases between them. The germline CDR1 and CDR2 sequences are MGHRA and YSYEKL.

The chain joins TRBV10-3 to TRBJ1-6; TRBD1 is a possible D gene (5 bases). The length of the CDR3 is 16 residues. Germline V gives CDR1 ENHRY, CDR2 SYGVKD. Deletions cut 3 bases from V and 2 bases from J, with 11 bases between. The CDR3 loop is CAISDRVGTYNSPLHF. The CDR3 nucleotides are TGTGCCATCAGTGACAGGGTGGGCACCTATAATTCACCCCTCCACTTT.

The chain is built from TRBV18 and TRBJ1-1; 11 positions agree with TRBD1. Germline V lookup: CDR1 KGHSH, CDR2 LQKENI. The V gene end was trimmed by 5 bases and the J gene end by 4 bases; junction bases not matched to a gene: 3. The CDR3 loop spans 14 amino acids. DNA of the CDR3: TGTGCCAGCTCAGTCGGACAGGGGGCCACTGAAGCTTTCTTT. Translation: CASSVGQGATEAFF.

DNA for the CDR3: TGTGCCAGCAGGGGACTAGCTACTTACAATGAGCAGTTCTTC. Encoded protein: CASRGLATYNEQFF. The V gene is TRBV28, the J gene TRBJ2-1; the match to TRBD2 covers 9 bases. Germline CDR1 MDHEN, CDR2 SYDVKM. The length of the CDR3 is 14 residues. Germline trimming cut 6 bases from V and 4 bases from J; bases unmatched to any gene: 4.

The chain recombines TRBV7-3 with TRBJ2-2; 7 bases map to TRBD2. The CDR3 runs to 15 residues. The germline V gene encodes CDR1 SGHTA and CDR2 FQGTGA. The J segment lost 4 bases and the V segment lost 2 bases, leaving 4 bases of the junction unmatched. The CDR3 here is CASSLSGGPTGELFF. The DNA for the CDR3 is TGTGCCAGCAGCTTATCGGGGGGACCCACCGGGGAGCTGTTTTTT. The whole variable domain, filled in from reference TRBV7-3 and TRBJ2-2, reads GAGVSQTPSNKVTEKGKYVELRCDPISGHTALYWYRQSLGQGPEFLIYFQGTGAADDSGLPNDRFFAVRPEGSVSTLKIQRTERGDSAVYLCASSLSGGPTGELFFGEGSRLTVL.

The CDR3 protein is CASSGGDEAFF. The CDR3 coding sequence is TGCGCCAGCAGCGGGGGGGATGAAGCTTTCTTT. The rearrangement links TRBV4-1 to TRBJ1-1; the D gene is possibly TRBD1 (5 bases). With 5 bases removed from V and 7 bases from J, the gap between germline ends came to 8 bases. Per the germline V gene, CDR1 is MGHRA and CDR2 is YSYEKL. The length of the CDR3 is 11 residues.

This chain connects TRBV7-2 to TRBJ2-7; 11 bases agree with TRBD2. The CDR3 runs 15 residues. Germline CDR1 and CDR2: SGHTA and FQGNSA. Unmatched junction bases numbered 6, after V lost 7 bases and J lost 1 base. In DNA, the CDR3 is TGTGCCAGCAACCCGACTAGCGGGACGTCCTACGAGCAGTACTTC. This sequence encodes CASNPTSGTSYEQYF.

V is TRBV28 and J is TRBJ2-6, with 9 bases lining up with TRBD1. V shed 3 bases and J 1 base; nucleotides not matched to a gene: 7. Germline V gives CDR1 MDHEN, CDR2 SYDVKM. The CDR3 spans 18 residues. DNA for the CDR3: TGTGCCAGCAGTTTGCAGGGGACAGGGAGATCTGGGGCCAACGTCCTGACTTTC. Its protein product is CASSLQGTGRSGANVLTF.

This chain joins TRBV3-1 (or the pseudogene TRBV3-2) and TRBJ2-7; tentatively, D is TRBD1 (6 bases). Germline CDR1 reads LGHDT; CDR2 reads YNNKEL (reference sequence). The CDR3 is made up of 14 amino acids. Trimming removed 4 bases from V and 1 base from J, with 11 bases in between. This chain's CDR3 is CASSRGPQSYEQYF. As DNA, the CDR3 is TGTGCCAGCAGCCGGGGGCCCCAGTCCTACGAGCAGTACTTC.

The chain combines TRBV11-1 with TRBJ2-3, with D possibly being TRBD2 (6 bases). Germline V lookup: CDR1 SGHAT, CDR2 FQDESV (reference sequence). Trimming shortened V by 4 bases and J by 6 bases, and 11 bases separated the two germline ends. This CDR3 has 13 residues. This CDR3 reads CASSSGLLDTQYF. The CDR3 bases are TGTGCCAGCAGCTCGGGACTTCTGGATACGCAGTATTTT.

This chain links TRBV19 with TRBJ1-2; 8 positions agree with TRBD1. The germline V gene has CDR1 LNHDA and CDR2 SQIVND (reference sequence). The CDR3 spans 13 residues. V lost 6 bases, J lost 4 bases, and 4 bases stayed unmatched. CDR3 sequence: CASSLDRGYGYTF. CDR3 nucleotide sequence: TGTGCCAGTAGCTTAGACAGGGGCTATGGCTACACCTTC.

The CDR3 nucleotides read TGTGCCAGCTCATTAATGAACTCAGGGGATGGTGAAAAACTGTTTTTT. It is translated as CASSLMNSGDGEKLFF. The V call is TRBV18, the J call TRBJ1-4; tentatively, D is TRBD1 (6 bases). The germline gives CDR1 KGHSH, CDR2 LQKENI. Trimming removed 5 bases from V and 7 bases from J, with 20 bases in between. This CDR3 contains 16 residues.

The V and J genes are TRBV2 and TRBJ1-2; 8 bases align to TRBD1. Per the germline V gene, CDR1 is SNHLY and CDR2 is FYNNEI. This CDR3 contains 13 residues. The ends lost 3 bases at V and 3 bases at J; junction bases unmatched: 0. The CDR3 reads CASSEGQDYGYTF. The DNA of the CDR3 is TGTGCCAGCAGTGAGGGACAGGACTATGGCTACACCTTC.

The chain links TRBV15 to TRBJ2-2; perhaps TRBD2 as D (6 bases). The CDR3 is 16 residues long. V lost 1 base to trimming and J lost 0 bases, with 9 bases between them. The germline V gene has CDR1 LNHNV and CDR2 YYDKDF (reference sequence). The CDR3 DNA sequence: TGTGCCACCAGCAGAGGCGGGACGACGAACACCGGGGAGCTGTTTTTT. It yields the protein CATSRGGTTNTGELFF.

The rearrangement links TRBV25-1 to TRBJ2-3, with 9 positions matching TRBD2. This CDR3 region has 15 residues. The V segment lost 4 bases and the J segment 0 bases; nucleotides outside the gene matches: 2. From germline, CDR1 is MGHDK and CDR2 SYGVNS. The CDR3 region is CASSVAGDSTDTQYF. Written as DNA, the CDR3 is TGTGCCAGCAGTGTAGCGGGAGACAGCACAGATACGCAGTATTTT.

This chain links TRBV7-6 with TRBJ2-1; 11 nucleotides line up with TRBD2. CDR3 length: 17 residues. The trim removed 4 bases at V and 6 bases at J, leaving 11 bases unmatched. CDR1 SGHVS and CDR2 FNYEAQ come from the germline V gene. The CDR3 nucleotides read TGTGCCAGCAGCTCCCGCGGTAGCGGGGGGGCTGGCAATGAGCAGTTCTTC. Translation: CASSSRGSGGAGNEQFF.

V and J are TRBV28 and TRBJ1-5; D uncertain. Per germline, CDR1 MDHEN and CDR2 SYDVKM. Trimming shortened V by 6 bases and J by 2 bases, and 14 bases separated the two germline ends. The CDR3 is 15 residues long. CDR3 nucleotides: TGTGCCAGCAGGATACCGCGACTCGGCAATCAGCCCCAGCATTTT. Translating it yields CASRIPRLGNQPQHF.

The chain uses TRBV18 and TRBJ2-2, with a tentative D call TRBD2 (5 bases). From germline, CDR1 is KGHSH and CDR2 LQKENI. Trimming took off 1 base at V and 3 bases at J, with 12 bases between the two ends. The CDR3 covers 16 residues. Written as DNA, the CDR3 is TGTGCCAGCTCACCACAGGGATCGGGGTACACCGGGGAGCTGTTTTTT. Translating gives CASSPQGSGYTGELFF.

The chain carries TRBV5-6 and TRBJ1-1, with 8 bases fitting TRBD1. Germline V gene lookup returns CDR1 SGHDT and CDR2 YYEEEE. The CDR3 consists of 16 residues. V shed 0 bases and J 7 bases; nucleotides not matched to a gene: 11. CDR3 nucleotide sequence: TGTGCCAGCAGCTTGGCCGGAGGCAGGGGGCTTGGTGAAGCTTTCTTT. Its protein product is CASSLAGGRGLGEAFF.

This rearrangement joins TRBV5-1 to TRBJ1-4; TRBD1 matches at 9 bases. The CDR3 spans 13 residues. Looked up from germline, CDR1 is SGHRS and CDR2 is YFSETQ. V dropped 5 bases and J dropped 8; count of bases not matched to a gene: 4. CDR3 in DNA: TGCGCCAGCAGTGGGACAGGGAGAGAAAAACTGTTTTTT. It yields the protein CASSGTGREKLFF.

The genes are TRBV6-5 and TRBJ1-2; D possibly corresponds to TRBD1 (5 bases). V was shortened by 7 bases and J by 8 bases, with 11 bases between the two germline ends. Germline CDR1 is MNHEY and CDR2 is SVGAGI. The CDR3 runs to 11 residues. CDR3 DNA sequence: TGTGCCAGCACCGCAGGGCTCGGCTACACCTTC. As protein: CASTAGLGYTF.